This T cell receptor (beta chain) came from a study of T cells in women clearing cervical HPV infection. Across the whole study: For cases, blood was sampled a median around 150 days after lesion detection, interquartile range roughly 90 to 230 days. The study's findings and limits: T-cell numbers per sample were unknown and may explain richness differences.

Trimming took 7 bases from V and 5 from J; bases not matched to a gene: 12. CDR3 size: 16 residues. CDR1 is LNHDA and CDR2 is SQIVND in the germline V gene (reference sequence). All donors had a single incident cervical HPV16 infection, not prevalent. As regards this clone: Antigen specificity is unknown. The read ends 3 residues early relative to the CDR3; the germline J gene fills the gap.

Sequenced by immunoSEQ multiplex PCR; TCRdb stores in-frame clones only, minus some. Its clone listing holds more than 25,000 clones. Sequences were obtained from blood buffy coat. The genes are TRBV19 and TRBJ2-1, with 9 bases lining up with TRBD2. The TCR originated in a woman aged 18-70 years with a cervical HPV16 infection that either progressed to CIN3+ or cleared (not recorded which). CDR3 bases read: TGTGCCAGTACCGTTCTCCTGACTAGCGGAGACAATGAG. This encodes CASTVLLTSGDNE. The whole CDR3 sequence reads CASTVLLTSGDNEQFF. Full variable domain (rest looked up from reference TRBV19 and TRBJ2-1): DGGITQSPKYLFRKEGQNVTLSCEQNLNHDAMYWYRQDPGQGLRLIYYSQIVNDFQKGDIAEGYSVSREKKESFPLTVTSAQKNPTAFYLCASTVLLTSGDNEQFFGPGTRLTVL.